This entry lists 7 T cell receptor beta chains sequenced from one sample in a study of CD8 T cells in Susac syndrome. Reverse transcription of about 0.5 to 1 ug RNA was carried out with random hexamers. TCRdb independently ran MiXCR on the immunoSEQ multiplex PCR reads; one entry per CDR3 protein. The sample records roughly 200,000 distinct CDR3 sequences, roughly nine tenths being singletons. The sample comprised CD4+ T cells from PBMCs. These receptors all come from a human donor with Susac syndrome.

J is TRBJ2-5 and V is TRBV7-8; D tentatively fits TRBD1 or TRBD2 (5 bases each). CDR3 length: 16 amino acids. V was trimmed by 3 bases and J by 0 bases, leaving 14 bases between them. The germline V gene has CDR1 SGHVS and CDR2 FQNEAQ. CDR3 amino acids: CASSFRRERYQETQYF. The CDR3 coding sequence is TGTGCCAGCAGCTTTCGCAGGGAGAGGTACCAAGAGACCCAGTACTTC.

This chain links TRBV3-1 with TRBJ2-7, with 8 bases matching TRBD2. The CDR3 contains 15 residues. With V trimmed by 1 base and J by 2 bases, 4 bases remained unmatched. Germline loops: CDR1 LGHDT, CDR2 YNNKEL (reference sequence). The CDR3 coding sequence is TGTGCCAGCAGCCAAGTTTTAGCGGGGACCTACGAGCAGTACTTC. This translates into CASSQVLAGTYEQYF.

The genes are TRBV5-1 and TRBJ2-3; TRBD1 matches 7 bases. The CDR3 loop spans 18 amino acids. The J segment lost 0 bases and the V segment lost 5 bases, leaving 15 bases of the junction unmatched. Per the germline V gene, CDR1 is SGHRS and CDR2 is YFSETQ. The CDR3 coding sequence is TGCGCCAGCAGGCGACAGGGACAGTTCCACCTTAGCACAGATACGCAGTATTTT. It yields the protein CASRRQGQFHLSTDTQYF.

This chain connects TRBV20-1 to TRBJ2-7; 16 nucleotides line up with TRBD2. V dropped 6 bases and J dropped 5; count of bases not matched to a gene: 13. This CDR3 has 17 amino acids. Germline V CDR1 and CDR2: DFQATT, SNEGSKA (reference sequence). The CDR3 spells CSASGTSGRAFNDEQYF. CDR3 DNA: TGCAGTGCCTCCGGGACTAGCGGGAGGGCCTTTAACGACGAGCAGTACTTC.

In nucleotides, the CDR3 is TGTGCCAGCAGTACAAGCCCTGGGACTAATGAAAAACTGTTTTTT. Amino acid sequence: CASSTSPGTNEKLFF. The J gene is TRBJ1-4, the V gene TRBV12-3 or TRBV12-4, with D unresolved. The CDR3 is made up of 15 amino acids. The V and J ends lost 5 bases and 2 bases respectively, with 12 bases between them.

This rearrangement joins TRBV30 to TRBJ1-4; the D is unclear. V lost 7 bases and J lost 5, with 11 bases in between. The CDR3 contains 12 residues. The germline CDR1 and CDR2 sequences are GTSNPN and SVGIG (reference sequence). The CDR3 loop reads CALHRNNEKLFF. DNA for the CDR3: TGTGCCTTACACAGAAACAATGAAAAACTGTTTTTT.

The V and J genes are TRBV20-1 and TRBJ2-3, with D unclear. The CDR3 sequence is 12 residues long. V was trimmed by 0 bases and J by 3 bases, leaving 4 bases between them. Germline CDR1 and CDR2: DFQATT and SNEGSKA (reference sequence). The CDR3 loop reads CSAREGTDTQYF. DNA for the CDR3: TGCAGTGCTAGAGAAGGGACAGATACGCAGTATTTT.